This T cell receptor (beta chain) originates from a study of identical twins. General observations from the study: Monozygotic twins shared more out-of-frame TCR alpha than recombination models predicted.

TCRdb processed the 5' RACE reads anew with MiXCR; each CDR3 protein has one entry. The sample shows around 340,000 distinct CDR3 sequences, about 9% of them seen only once. Details on this clonotype: The antigen is undetermined.

Germline values: CDR1 MGHDK, CDR2 SYGVNS. The V end lost 8 bases, the J end lost 4 bases, and 5 bases lay between the germline ends. This CDR3 has 10 amino acids. The material sequenced was naive T cells sorted from blood. The receptor was isolated from a woman aged 50 to 60 in good health. V usage is TRBV25-1 and J usage is TRBJ2-5; D is uncertain. This CDR3 reads CASVGETQYF. DNA for the CDR3: TGTGCCAGCGTGGGAGAGACCCAGTACTTC.